The rows below give T cell receptor beta chains drawn from one sample of a study of Ad26.COV2.S vaccination and SARS-CoV-2 variants. TCRdb keeps only in-frame clones here, not all; method: immunoSEQ multiplex PCR. The sample yields roughly 100,000 clones, over 70% seen once. The sample here was peripheral blood, taken after recovery from COVID-19. The receptor source for this set is a human donor who had recovered from COVID-19. Both conserved end residues are part of each CDR3. The D gene is left open where the match is weak. For some rows the clone size is stated as once, few or many, or as a class when expanded; others skip it.

d_gene,j_gene,v_gene,abundance,CDR3nt,CDR3aa
.,TRBJ2-3,TRBV30,.,TGTGCCTGGAGTGTCGGCGGCGGGGGCACAGATACGCAGTATTTT,CAWSVGGGGTDTQYF
.,TRBJ2-1,TRBV29-1,.,TGCAGCGCGAGGGGGGGGCAGCGCAATGAGCAGTTCTTC,CSARGGQRNEQFF
TRBD1,TRBJ2-1,TRBV29-1,.,TGCAGCGATGGCTTAGACAGGGGTTCTGAGCAGTTCTTC,CSDGLDRGSEQFF
.,TRBJ2-7,TRBV25-1,.,TGTGCCAGCAGTGAGGGTGGGGGCGTAAAAAAGCAGTACTTC,CASSEGGGVKKQYF
TRBD2,TRBJ2-2,TRBV18,.,TGTGCCAGCTCACCAATAGCGGGGGGGCCAACGAACACCGGGGAGCTGTTTTTT,CASSPIAGGPTNTGELFF
.,TRBJ2-5,TRBV11-2,.,TGTGCCAGCAGCTTAGTAATCGTGGGGGGGCGAGAGACCCAGTACTTC,CASSLVIVGGRETQYF
.,TRBJ1-1,TRBV7-3,.,TGTGCCAGCAGCTTAACCCAGAACACTGAAGCTTTCTTT,CASSLTQNTEAFF
.,TRBJ1-2,TRBV7-2,.,TGTGCCAGCAGCTTAGTTTTCGGAGGGGAGGGCTATGGCTACACCTTC,CASSLVFGGEGYGYTF
.,TRBJ1-1,TRBV7-3,.,TGTGCCAGCAGCTTAACGTCGTTGGGCCAGCACACTGAAGCTTTCTTT,CASSLTSLGQHTEAFF
.,TRBJ1-2,TRBV3-1/TRBV3-2,.,TGTGCCAGCAGCCAAGGGCAGCCCTATGGCTACACCTTC,CASSQGQPYGYTF
.,TRBJ2-7,TRBV5-1,.,TGCGCCAGCCGGACGGGTAGCGAGCAGTACTTC,CASRTGSEQYF
.,TRBJ1-5,TRBV6-2/TRBV6-3,few,TGTGCCAGCAGTTACCGAGATCCAAATAAGGCAGCAAAACCTCGGCCCCAGCATTTT,CASSYRDPNKAAKPRPQHF
.,TRBJ2-5,TRBV7-3,.,TGTGCCAGCAGCAAGGGGCTAGCCTCAGGAGAGACCCAGTACTTC,CASSKGLASGETQYF
.,TRBJ2-3,TRBV3-1/TRBV3-2,.,TGTGCCAGCAGCCAAGTGGCGGGCACAGATACGCAGTATTTT,CASSQVAGTDTQYF
TRBD1,TRBJ1-6,TRBV5-4,few,TGTGCCAGCAGCCGACAGGGGAATAATTCACCCCTCCACTTT,CASSRQGNNSPLHF
.,TRBJ2-5,TRBV7-9,.,TGTGCCAGCAGCTTTATAGCGGATCAAGAGACCCAGTACTTC,CASSFIADQETQYF
TRBD1,TRBJ1-4,TRBV5-4,.,TGTGCCAGCAGCCTAGGGACAGGCAATGAAAAACTGTTTTTT,CASSLGTGNEKLFF
.,TRBJ2-7,TRBV12-3/TRBV12-4,.,TGTGCCAGCAGGACGGGACGGGTCGACGAGCAGTACTTC,CASRTGRVDEQYF
.,TRBJ1-1,TRBV4-3,once,TGCGCCAGCAGCCTCGGGACATCAAACACTGAAGCTTTCTTT,CASSLGTSNTEAFF
TRBD1,TRBJ1-1,TRBV7-6,few,TGTGCCAGCAGTGCAGGGGGCAATACTGAAGCTTTCTTT,CASSAGGNTEAFF
TRBD2,TRBJ2-1,TRBV7-2,.,TGTGCCAGCAGCCTCAACTGGGGAGGGGCTGAGCAGTTCTTC,CASSLNWGGAEQFF
.,TRBJ1-5,TRBV20-1,once,TGCAGTGCTAGTTTAAGGGAATCGGGCAATCAGCCCCAGCATTTT,CSASLRESGNQPQHF
.,TRBJ1-6,TRBV25-1,.,TGTGCCAGCACGCGAGGTTATAATTCACCCCTCCACTTT,CASTRGYNSPLHF
.,TRBJ2-2,TRBV28,.,TGTGCCAGCAATCAGGAGGAAGGACCCGGGGAGCTGTTTTTT,CASNQEEGPGELFF
.,TRBJ1-6,TRBV7-3,.,TGTGCCAGCAGCTTAAATCCCCCCGGGGGAAGCAATTCACCCCTCCACTTT,CASSLNPPGGSNSPLHF
.,TRBJ2-5,TRBV3-1/TRBV3-2,.,TGTGCCAGCAGCCAAGGGGGGGTGGAGACCCAGTACTTC,CASSQGGVETQYF
TRBD2,TRBJ2-3,TRBV6-6,.,TGTGCCAGCGGACTAGCGGGCGATACGCAGTATTTT,CASGLAGDTQYF
TRBD1,TRBJ2-1,TRBV28,.,TGTGCCAGCAGTCCCGACAGGGGGCGCGACAATGAGCAGTTCTTC,CASSPDRGRDNEQFF
.,TRBJ1-6,TRBV6-5,once,TGTGCCAGCAGTTACAACAGGGCCTGGGATTCACCCCTCCACTTT,CASSYNRAWDSPLHF
.,TRBJ1-3,TRBV21-1,.,TGTGCCAGCAGCGACTGGCATCCCTCTGGAAACACCATATATTTT,CASSDWHPSGNTIYF
.,TRBJ1-1,TRBV30,.,TGTGCCTGGAGTCTAATAGAGGACACTGAAGCTTTCTTT,CAWSLIEDTEAFF
.,TRBJ1-6,TRBV6-4,.,TGTGCCAGCTCGTCGGGGGTGGAAAATTCACCCCTCCACTTT,CASSSGVENSPLHF
.,TRBJ2-5,TRBV11-2,.,TGTGCCAGCAGTCCTTTAGGGGGGCGAGAGACCCAGTACTTC,CASSPLGGRETQYF
TRBD2,TRBJ2-3,TRBV7-2,.,TGTGCCAGCAGCTTAAATAGCGGGGGGGCATCAGATACGCAGTATTTT,CASSLNSGGASDTQYF
.,TRBJ2-3,TRBV7-2,.,TGTGCCAGCAGAAATAGGGGGGGGGACCGCACAGATACGCAGTATTTT,CASRNRGGDRTDTQYF
TRBD2,TRBJ2-7,TRBV19,few,TGTGCCAGTAGTACCCAAGCGGGGGGAATCCACGAGCAGTACTTC,CASSTQAGGIHEQYF
TRBD1,TRBJ2-2,TRBV11-2,.,TGTGCCAGCAGCTTAACCCGGGACAGGGAATCCGGGGAGCTGTTTTTT,CASSLTRDRESGELFF
TRBD1,TRBJ1-5,TRBV6-2/TRBV6-3,.,TGTGCCAGCAGTGATCCGGGACAGTATAGCAATCAGCCCCAGCATTTT,CASSDPGQYSNQPQHF
TRBD1,TRBJ1-2,TRBV6-6,.,TGTGCCAGCAGTCCCTCGGGACAGAACTATGGCTACACCTTC,CASSPSGQNYGYTF
TRBD1,TRBJ2-1,TRBV7-3,.,TGTGCCAGCAGCTTAACCCGACAGGGGGGTAACAATGAGCAGTTCTTC,CASSLTRQGGNNEQFF
TRBD1,TRBJ2-1,TRBV9,once,TGTGCCAGCAGCACGGGACAGGGGGGATACAATGAGCAGTTCTTC,CASSTGQGGYNEQFF